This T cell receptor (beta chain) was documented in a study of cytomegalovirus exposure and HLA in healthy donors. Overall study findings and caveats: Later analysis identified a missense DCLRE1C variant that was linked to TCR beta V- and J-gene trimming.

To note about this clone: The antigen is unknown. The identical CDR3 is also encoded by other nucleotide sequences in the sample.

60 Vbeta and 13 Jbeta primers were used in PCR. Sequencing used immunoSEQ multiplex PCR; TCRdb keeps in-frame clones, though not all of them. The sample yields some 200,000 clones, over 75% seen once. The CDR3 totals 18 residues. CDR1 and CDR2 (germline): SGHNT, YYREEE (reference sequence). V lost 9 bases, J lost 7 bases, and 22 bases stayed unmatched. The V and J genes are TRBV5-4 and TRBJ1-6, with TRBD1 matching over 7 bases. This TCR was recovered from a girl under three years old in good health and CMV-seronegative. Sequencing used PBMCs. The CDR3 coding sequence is TGTGCCACCCACACCACCTCGACAGGGCTCGTCTTGAATTCACCCCTCCACTTT. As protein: CATHTTSTGLVLNSPLHF.